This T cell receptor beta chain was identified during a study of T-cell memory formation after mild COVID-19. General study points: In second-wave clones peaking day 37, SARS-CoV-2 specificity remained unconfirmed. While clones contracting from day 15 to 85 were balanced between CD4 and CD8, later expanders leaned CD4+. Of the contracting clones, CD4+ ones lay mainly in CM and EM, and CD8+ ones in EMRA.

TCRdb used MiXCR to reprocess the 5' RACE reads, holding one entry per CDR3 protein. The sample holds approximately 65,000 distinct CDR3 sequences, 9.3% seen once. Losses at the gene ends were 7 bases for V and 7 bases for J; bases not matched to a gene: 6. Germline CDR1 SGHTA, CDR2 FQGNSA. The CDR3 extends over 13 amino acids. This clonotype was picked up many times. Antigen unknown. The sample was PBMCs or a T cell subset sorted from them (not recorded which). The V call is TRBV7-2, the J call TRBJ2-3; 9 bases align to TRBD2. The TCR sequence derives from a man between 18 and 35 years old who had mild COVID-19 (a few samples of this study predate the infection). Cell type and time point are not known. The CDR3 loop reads CASTAGLAYTQYF. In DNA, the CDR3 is TGTGCCAGCACCGCTGGACTAGCGTATACGCAGTATTTT. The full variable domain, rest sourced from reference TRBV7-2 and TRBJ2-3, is GAGVSQSPSNKVTEKGKDVELRCDPISGHTALYWYRQSLGQGLEFLIYFQGNSAPDKSGLPSDRFSAERTGGSVSTLTIQRTQQEDSAVYLCASTAGLAYTQYFGPGTRLTVL.